This T cell receptor (beta chain) originates from a study of T-cell reconstitution after alpha-beta-depleted transplantation in children (dated by TCRdb to the mid-2010s). Background on the whole study: The study quantitatively tracked T-cell immune reconstitution after TCRalphabeta/CD19-depleted allogeneic hematopoietic cell transplantation in children using TCR repertoire profiling. What the work shows at the level of the full study, not this receptor alone: About two months after transplant, the apparently early recovery of alphabetaT-cell counts reportedly depended on just several hundred clones that had expanded rapidly and came from non-depleted graft cells. The frequencies of hyperexpanded clones fell over the following months, and after one year, T-cell counts and TCRbeta diversity were mostly attributed to newly produced T cells. In some patients, the high TCRbeta diversity seen at day 60 was put down to recipient T cells and intrathymic progenitors that had survived conditioning.

From the cysteine up to the phenylalanine, the CDR3 has a length of 15 residues. CDR3 DNA is the only sequence kept; it has 45 bases, read in frame from the first base. CDR1 and CDR2, looked up from the germline V gene (reference sequence), are LGHDT and YNNKEL. V is cut back by 4 bases and J by 5 bases, with 9 bases in the junction unmatched. Explained via the paper, the treatment or condition label denotes: allogeneic hematopoietic cell transplantation with graft depleted of TCRalphabeta T cells and CD19 B cells. TCRalphabeta/CD19-depleted allogeneic hematopoietic cell grafts were given to the transplant recipients, all of whom were children. Receptor amplification or capture employed PCR. Sequenced on an Illumina HiSeq 2500. Molecular barcoding was employed in the preparation of TCR libraries, with unique molecular identifiers being used to normalize TCRbeta repertoire quantification. TCRdb reworked the public reads: Q25 trimming with fastp, MiXCR clone assembly, productive beta chains retained. All rows with the same CDR3 protein become a single entry with the most common DNA and genes. This sample holds around 700,000 distinct CDR3 sequences; over 10% were observed only once. The ten most abundant clones make up approximately 0.8% of the sample.

This clonotype was counted a few times. No antigen is known for it. It has no much larger one-base neighbor in the sample; base qualities were not kept. The sequencing used PBMCs, collected before TCRalphabeta/CD19-depleted stem cell transplant. The chain employs TRBV3-1 and TRBJ2-7; 9 nucleotides in the junction match TRBD2. The TCR originated in a girl aged 2 to 10 with congenital amegakaryocytic thrombocytopenia, due to receive a stem cell transplant. In nucleotides, the sequence is TGTGCCAGCAGCCTGTCCGGGACTAGCAAGCACGAGCAGTACTTC. Translated, it gives CASSLSGTSKHEQYF.